This T cell receptor (beta chain) was retrieved from a study of CD8 T cells in ankylosing spondylitis. Germline V gene sequence: CDR1 SNHLY, CDR2 FYNNEI. The CDR3 length is 14 residues. The V gene lost 7 bases and the J gene lost 3 bases, with 13 bases spanning the gap. Overall study results and limits: For ankylosing spondylitis blood, a TCR beta motif of seven to nine highly homologous variants appeared characteristic. From matched ankylosing spondylitis synovial fluid, disease-linked clones were reportedly recovered at significantly enriched levels.

In regard to this clonotype: Its cognate antigen is unknown.

TCRdb processed the 5' RACE reads anew with MiXCR; each CDR3 protein has one entry. The sample holds roughly 150,000 distinct CDR3 sequences; 30% to 35% are singletons and the top ten take approximately 5.9%. The sequencing sample was made of synovial fluid, either unsorted or a sorted T cell fraction (not recorded which). The sequence was collected from a male donor with ankylosing spondylitis. V gene TRBV2 combines with J gene TRBJ1-5; the D is unclear. Written as DNA, the CDR3 is TGTGCCAGCAAATCCTCCCCCAACAATCAGCCCCAGCATTTT. Translation gives CASKSSPNNQPQHF.